This entry lists 10 T cell receptor beta chains sequenced from one sample in a study of blood T cell repertoires in COVID-19. This table comes from immunoSEQ multiplex PCR, and its TCRdb copy is limited to in-frame clones, with some not included. This repertoire shows 45,000 to 55,000 clones, 84% found once; its top ten account for more than 2.5%. The sequenced material came from peripheral blood. The receptors shown here come from a man between 45 and 60 years old with acute or convalescent COVID-19.

This sequence joins TRBV14 and TRBJ2-2; D not resolved. CDR1 SGHDN and CDR2 FVKESK come from the germline V gene. The CDR3 spans 14 residues. The germline V and J ends were trimmed by 1 base and 6 bases, with 9 bases remaining between them. CDR3 in amino acids: CASSQVRYAGELFF. The CDR3, as DNA: TGTGCCAGCAGCCAAGTTCGCTATGCCGGGGAGCTGTTTTTT.

This clone was found a few times. This chain uses TRBV19 with TRBJ1-2; 9 positions match TRBD1. Germline V lookup: CDR1 LNHDA, CDR2 SQIVND (reference sequence). This CDR3 spans 15 amino acids. V lost 3 bases and J lost 4; bases outside the gene matches: 6. CDR3 sequence (DNA): TGTGCCAGTAGTATCCCGGGACAGGGTATCTATGGCTACACCTTC. Encoded protein: CASSIPGQGIYGYTF. Drawing the rest from reference TRBV19 and TRBJ1-2, the complete variable domain is DGGITQSPKYLFRKEGQNVTLSCEQNLNHDAMYWYRQDPGQGLRLIYYSQIVNDFQKGDIAEGYSVSREKKESFPLTVTSAQKNPTAFYLCASSIPGQGIYGYTFGSGTRLTVV.

The chain carries TRBV9 and TRBJ2-3, with TRBD1 matching 8 bases. Germline V gene data show CDR1 as SGDLS and CDR2 as YYNGEE. With V trimmed by 2 bases and J by 1 base, 0 bases remained unmatched. The CDR3 totals 14 residues. The CDR3 coding sequence is TGTGCCAGCAGCGTGGGACAGGGCACAGATACGCAGTATTTT. Translating it yields CASSVGQGTDTQYF.

The chain has TRBV7-3 and TRBJ1-3; D gene ambiguous. This CDR3 is 15 amino acids long. The ends were cut back, 1 base at V and 3 bases at J, with 10 bases in the middle. In germline, CDR1 is SGHTA, CDR2 FQGTGA. In DNA, the CDR3 is TGTGCCAGCAGCTTAAATATGGGGAGTGGAAACACCATATATTTT. Protein: CASSLNMGSGNTIYF.

CDR3 region: CASTRGVGAFF. DNA of the CDR3: TGTGCCAGCACCCGCGGAGTGGGAGCTTTCTTT. The V gene is TRBV2, the J gene TRBJ1-1, with unresolved D. Trimming removed 7 bases at V and 10 bases at J, with 13 bases between. This CDR3 region has 11 residues. Germline V gene lookup returns CDR1 SNHLY and CDR2 FYNNEI. Together with reference TRBV2 and TRBJ1-1, the CDR3 gives the full variable domain: EPEVTQTPSHQVTQMGQEVILRCVPISNHLYFYWYRQILGQKVEFLVSFYNNEISEKSEIFDDQFSVERPDGSNFTLKIRSTKLEDSAMYFCASTRGVGAFFGQGTRLTVV.

V is TRBV5-1 and J is TRBJ2-5, with unresolved D. Germline CDR1 and CDR2: SGHRS and YFSETQ. The length of the CDR3 is 13 residues. With 1 base removed from V and 1 base from J, the gap between germline ends came to 5 bases. The CDR3 here is CASSLSGQETQYF. The DNA for the CDR3 is TGCGCCAGCAGCTTGTCCGGCCAAGAGACCCAGTACTTC.

V and J are TRBV27 and TRBJ2-7; D is uncertain. The CDR3 is 14 residues long. The V gene lost 2 bases and the J gene lost 2 bases, with 10 bases spanning the gap. Germline CDR1 is MNHEY and CDR2 is SMNVEV (reference sequence). The CDR3 is CASSLEADAYEQYF. The CDR3 coding sequence is TGTGCCAGCAGTTTAGAGGCGGATGCCTACGAGCAGTACTTC.

This chain uses TRBV27 with TRBJ2-1; no firm D call. V was pared by 3 bases and J by 3 bases, with 12 bases between. This CDR3 has 15 amino acids. Germline CDR1 reads MNHEY; CDR2 reads SMNVEV (reference sequence). CDR3 in DNA: TGTGCCAGCAGTTTCGGCAGGAACCTCTACAATGAGCAGTTCTTC. Its translation: CASSFGRNLYNEQFF.

This clone was counted at least ten times. This rearrangement joins TRBV6-1 to TRBJ1-2; D is possibly TRBD1 (5 bases). Per the germline V gene, CDR1 is MNHNS and CDR2 is SASEGT. Deletions cut 0 bases from V and 3 bases from J, with 8 bases between. This CDR3 region has 14 residues. CDR3 DNA: TGTGCCAGCAGTGAAGCCGACAGCTACTATGGCTACACCTTC. Protein product: CASSEADSYYGYTF.

With regard to this clone: Other DNA sequences of this sample code for an identical CDR3. This chain connects TRBV19 to TRBJ1-1, with a weak D call TRBD1 (5 bases). V was trimmed by 0 bases and J by 4 bases, leaving 12 bases between them. Germline V gene sequence: CDR1 LNHDA, CDR2 SQIVND (reference sequence). The CDR3 totals 15 residues. CDR3 sequence (DNA): TGTGCCAGTAGTATAGATCCCCAGGGCCGCACTGAAGCTTTCTTT. It specifies CASSIDPQGRTEAFF.